The 28 T cell receptor beta chains listed next were all sequenced from one sample in a study of blood T cells in healthy people across ages. The second PCR ran about 6 to 11 cycles with a sample-barcoded 5' primer and J-beta primers. TCRdb re-derived calls from the 5' RACE reads in MiXCR, one entry per CDR3 protein. The sample shows some 1.7 million distinct CDR3 sequences, under 30% of them seen only once. The specimen was blood. The receptor source for this set is a woman aged 30 to 39 in good health.

CDR3 nucleotide sequence: TGCAGTGCTAGAGATGCAAGCGGGCAAGCGAACACCGGGGAGCTGTTTTTT. This translates into CSARDASGQANTGELFF. The chain combines TRBV20-1 with TRBJ2-2; tentatively, D is TRBD2 (6 bases). Trimming removed 0 bases at V and 0 bases at J, with 14 bases between. The germline V gene has CDR1 DFQATT and CDR2 SNEGSKA (reference sequence). This CDR3 region has 17 residues.

This clonotype was recorded a few times. The chain carries TRBV20-1 and TRBJ2-1, with TRBD1 as a possible D gene (6 bases). The CDR3 is made up of 14 amino acids. Germline-derived CDR1 and CDR2 are DFQATT and SNEGSKA (reference sequence). Trimming took off 6 bases at V and 0 bases at J, with 12 bases between the two ends. In DNA form, the CDR3 reads TGCAGTGCCCCGAAGACAGGCTCCTACAATGAGCAGTTCTTC. Translating gives CSAPKTGSYNEQFF.

This chain links TRBV2 with TRBJ2-7; possible D gene TRBD2, 5 bases. The CDR3 loop spans 13 amino acids. Germline lookup yields CDR1 SNHLY and CDR2 FYNNEI. V was shortened by 2 bases and J by 7 bases, with 12 bases between the two germline ends. The CDR3 coding sequence is TGTGCCAGCAGTGAATATGAAACGGGGGAGCAGTACTTC. Its translation: CASSEYETGEQYF.

This sequence joins TRBV14 and TRBJ2-1; either TRBD1 or TRBD2 may fit D (5 bases each). Per the germline V gene, CDR1 is SGHDN and CDR2 is FVKESK. V was cut by 4 bases and J by 2 bases, with 12 bases left in between. This CDR3 contains 15 residues. The CDR3 loop reads CASSPDPGPYNEQFF. The CDR3 coding sequence is TGTGCCAGCAGCCCCGATCCGGGGCCCTACAATGAGCAGTTCTTC.

The rearrangement joins TRBV7-3 to TRBJ2-7; TRBD2 is a possible D gene (6 bases). Germline V CDR1 and CDR2: SGHTA, FQGTGA. The CDR3 loop spans 14 amino acids. The V end lost 4 bases, the J end lost 2 bases, and 12 bases lay between the germline ends. This chain's CDR3 is CASSSGLQPYEQYF. CDR3 DNA: TGTGCCAGCAGCTCGGGACTCCAACCCTACGAGCAGTACTTC.

This clonotype has just a few counts. The J gene is TRBJ1-5, the V gene TRBV7-2; D is uncertain. The CDR3 length is 15 residues. With 1 base removed from V and 3 bases from J, the gap between germline ends came to 10 bases. Germline V gives CDR1 SGHTA, CDR2 FQGNSA. As DNA, the CDR3 is TGTGCCAGCAGCTTAGGGGGTCAGCACAATCAGCCCCAGCATTTT. Translation: CASSLGGQHNQPQHF. Variable domain in full (rest from reference TRBV7-2 and TRBJ1-5): GAGVSQSPSNKVTEKGKDVELRCDPISGHTALYWYRQSLGQGLEFLIYFQGNSAPDKSGLPSDRFSAERTGGSVSTLTIQRTQQEDSAVYLCASSLGGQHNQPQHFGDGTRLSIL.

This chain links TRBV7-2 with TRBJ1-2, with D tentatively TRBD1 (5 bases). From germline, CDR1 is SGHTA and CDR2 FQGNSA. This CDR3 spans 14 amino acids. V was clipped by 1 base and J by 8 bases, with 14 bases between them. The DNA of the CDR3 is TGTGCCAGCAGCTTAGAATACGATGGGGGAGGCTACACCTTC. Amino acid sequence: CASSLEYDGGGYTF.

This clonotype was observed many times. V gene TRBV5-5 combines with J gene TRBJ2-7; possibly TRBD2 for D (6 bases). The CDR3 consists of 14 residues. Germline V lookup: CDR1 SGHKS, CDR2 YYEKEE (reference sequence). The V end was cut by 6 bases, the J end by 3 bases, with 16 bases between. CDR3 residues: CASTFAGSLYEQYF. In DNA, the CDR3 is TGTGCCAGCACCTTCGCCGGGAGCCTCTACGAGCAGTACTTC.

V and J are TRBV18 and TRBJ2-1; no reliable D call. In germline, CDR1 is KGHSH, CDR2 LQKENI. The CDR3 totals 13 residues. V was clipped by 3 bases and J by 6 bases, with 9 bases between them. The CDR3 region is CASSPRQINEQFF. The CDR3 DNA reads TGTGCCAGCTCACCTCGACAAATCAATGAGCAGTTCTTC.

In regard to this clonotype: At one end the junction does not follow the germline gene, possibly because of a read error. The chain joins TRBV14 to TRBJ2-1; D gene ambiguous. CDR3 length equals 13 residues. The germline V gene encodes CDR1 SGHDN and CDR2 FVKESK. Written as DNA, the CDR3 is TGTGCCAGCAGCCAACTCGGAACGGTTGAGCAGGTCTTC. It specifies CASSQLGTVEQVF.

The rearrangement links TRBV5-1 to TRBJ2-3, with D possibly TRBD2 on 5 matching bases. The V end lost 4 bases, the J end lost 4 bases, and 13 bases lay between the germline ends. CDR1 and CDR2 from the germline V gene are SGHRS and YFSETQ. The CDR3 is made up of 14 amino acids. The CDR3 here is CASSGLQVADTQYF. DNA of the CDR3: TGCGCCAGCAGCGGACTCCAGGTGGCAGATACGCAGTATTTT. Looking up the rest from reference TRBV5-1 and TRBJ2-3 gives the full variable domain: KAGVTQTPRYLIKTRGQQVTLSCSPISGHRSVSWYQQTPGQGLQFLFEYFSETQRNKGNFPGRFSGRQFSNSRSEMNVSTLELGDSALYLCASSGLQVADTQYFGPGTRLTVL.

The chain employs TRBV6-2 or TRBV6-3 and TRBJ2-7; tentatively, D is TRBD1 (7 bases). Trimming shortened V by 6 bases and J by 5 bases, and 17 bases separated the two germline ends. Looked up from germline, CDR1 is MNHEY and CDR2 is SVGEGT. CDR3 length equals 14 residues. CDR3 sequence: CASRPPTGRNEQYF. CDR3 nucleotide sequence: TGTGCCAGCAGACCCCCGACAGGGAGGAACGAGCAGTACTTC.

In its sample, this clonotype was seen a few times. The chain recombines TRBV20-1 with TRBJ2-3; 13 nucleotides align to TRBD2. Germline loops: CDR1 DFQATT, CDR2 SNEGSKA (reference sequence). The CDR3 contains 16 residues. Trimming removed 2 bases from V and 4 bases from J; junction bases left unmatched: 6. CDR3 sequence: CSARSRTSGSSDTQYF. Here the CDR3 DNA reads TGCAGTGCTAGATCCCGGACTAGCGGGAGTTCAGATACGCAGTATTTT.

This clonotype occurred once. The V and J genes are TRBV19 and TRBJ1-1, with TRBD1 as a possible D gene (5 bases). V lost 5 bases and J 4 bases, leaving 14 bases between the germline ends. From germline, CDR1 is LNHDA and CDR2 SQIVND (reference sequence). This CDR3 has 14 amino acids. CDR3: CASSPSGGGTEAFF. DNA of the CDR3: TGTGCCAGTAGTCCTTCGGGGGGGGGCACTGAAGCTTTCTTT. The whole variable domain, filled in from reference TRBV19 and TRBJ1-1, reads DGGITQSPKYLFRKEGQNVTLSCEQNLNHDAMYWYRQDPGQGLRLIYYSQIVNDFQKGDIAEGYSVSREKKESFPLTVTSAQKNPTAFYLCASSPSGGGTEAFFGQGTRLTVV.

This chain connects TRBV11-2 to TRBJ2-4; 7 nucleotides line up with TRBD1. The CDR3 covers 17 residues. Germline trimming cut 4 bases from V and 1 base from J; bases unmatched to any gene: 10. Germline CDR1 SGHAT, CDR2 FQNNGV. In DNA, the CDR3 is TGTGCCAGCAGCTCCCCCGGAAAGGGGGCTGCCAAAAACATTCAGTACTTC. The encoded protein is CASSSPGKGAAKNIQYF.

V and J are TRBV20-1 and TRBJ1-5; no clear D gene. This CDR3 region has 14 residues. Germline V gene data show CDR1 as DFQATT and CDR2 as SNEGSKA (reference sequence). The ends were cut back, 5 bases at V and 4 bases at J, with 15 bases in the middle. The CDR3 reads CSAGEALGNQPQHF. For the CDR3, the DNA is TGCAGTGCTGGGGAGGCACTGGGAAATCAGCCCCAGCATTTT.

This clonotype was picked up many times. V gene TRBV20-1 combines with J gene TRBJ2-7, with 7 bases fitting TRBD2. Trimming at V came to 0 bases and at J to 0 bases, leaving 5 bases not matched to a gene. This CDR3 comprises 15 residues. CDR1 and CDR2 (germline): DFQATT, SNEGSKA (reference sequence). The CDR3 is CSARDPASGSYEQYF. CDR3 DNA: TGCAGTGCTAGAGATCCGGCTAGCGGCTCCTACGAGCAGTACTTC.

About this clonotype itself: One end of the junction does not line up with germline, which may come from a read error. V gene TRBV4-3 combines with J gene TRBJ2-1, with D unclear. Germline CDR1 LGHNA, CDR2 YSLEER. The CDR3 length is 15 residues. CDR3 coding DNA: TGCGCCAGCAACCAAGATCACAACCCCTACAATGAGCAGTTCTTC. Amino acid sequence: CASNQDHNPYNEQFF.

Concerning this clonotype itself: This may stem from a read error, because a much larger clone lies one nucleotide away. V is TRBV12-3 or TRBV12-4 and J is TRBJ2-1; a possible D gene is TRBD2 (6 bases). The CDR3 has 14 amino acids. V lost 6 bases to trimming and J lost 8 bases, with 17 bases between them. CDR3 coding DNA: TGTGCCAGCAGGCCTAGCGTGAGCGGCTATGAGCAGTTCTTC. It is translated as CASRPSVSGYEQFF.

This chain connects TRBV29-1 to TRBJ1-1; the D gene is possibly TRBD1 (5 bases). The germline CDR1 and CDR2 sequences are SQVTM and ANQGSEA. This CDR3 region has 12 residues. V lost 3 bases, J lost 4 bases, and 9 bases lay in between. The CDR3 loop reads CSVDPGTTEAFF. As DNA, the CDR3 is TGCAGCGTTGACCCAGGGACCACTGAAGCTTTCTTT.

The rearrangement links TRBV14 to TRBJ2-7; 12 bases line up with TRBD1. The V segment lost 4 bases and the J segment 4 bases; nucleotides outside the gene matches: 5. From germline, CDR1 is SGHDN and CDR2 FVKESK. The CDR3 is 15 residues long. The CDR3 nucleotides are TGTGCCAGCAGCCCATGGGGACAGGGGGCTTACGAGCAGTACTTC. This translates into CASSPWGQGAYEQYF.

This chain uses TRBV29-1 with TRBJ1-1; TRBD1 might be the D (6 bases). There are 14 residues in the CDR3. V lost 7 bases, J lost 3 bases, and 18 bases lay in between. Per germline, CDR1 SQVTM and CDR2 ANQGSEA. This CDR3 reads CSAIGLGADTEAFF. For the CDR3, the DNA is TGCAGCGCCATCGGGCTGGGGGCGGACACTGAAGCTTTCTTT.

Ten or more counts support this clonotype. The J gene is TRBJ2-7, the V gene TRBV12-3 or TRBV12-4, with 8 bases that match TRBD2. CDR3 length: 17 amino acids. With V trimmed by 0 bases and J by 0 bases, 7 bases remained unmatched. CDR3 loop: CASSLALTSGSSYEQYF. The CDR3 DNA follows: TGTGCCAGCAGTTTAGCGCTCACTAGCGGTAGCTCCTACGAGCAGTACTTC.

This clonotype was counted only a few times. The gene calls are TRBV5-1 and TRBJ2-1; TRBD2 aligns across 7 bases. V was clipped by 5 bases and J by 7 bases; unmatched bases: 9. Germline assignment: CDR1 SGHRS and CDR2 YFSETQ. The length of the CDR3 is 14 residues. The CDR3 region has the DNA TGCGCCAGCAGTCAGAGCGGGGCGTCAAATGAGCAGTTCTTC. Encoded protein: CASSQSGASNEQFF.

The genes are TRBV15 and TRBJ1-1; unclear D gene. This CDR3 spans 15 amino acids. CDR1 and CDR2 from the germline V gene are LNHNV and YYDKDF (reference sequence). Trimming stripped 1 base from V and 0 bases from J, with 9 bases between. The CDR3 DNA sequence: TGTGCCACCAGCAGAGCATCCCTGATGAACACTGAAGCTTTCTTT. Its protein is CATSRASLMNTEAFF.

This clonotype appeared a few times. The V gene is TRBV24-1, the J gene TRBJ2-3; TRBD1 matches 10 bases. The CDR3 contains 16 residues. Germline V CDR1 and CDR2: KGHDR, SFDVKD. J lost 3 bases, V lost 4 bases, and 6 bases had no gene match. The CDR3 loop is CATSETGTGVTDTQYF. For the CDR3, the DNA is TGTGCCACCAGTGAGACCGGGACAGGGGTAACAGATACGCAGTATTTT.

The table lists this clonotype with a few counts. The chain employs TRBV20-1 and TRBJ2-1; TRBD2 matches 8 bases. The CDR3 has 18 amino acids. Trimming at V came to 0 bases and at J to 2 bases, leaving 12 bases not matched to a gene. Germline CDR1 and CDR2: DFQATT and SNEGSKA (reference sequence). CDR3 loop: CSARDGGGRFAPYNEQFF. CDR3 DNA sequence: TGCAGTGCTAGAGACGGCGGGGGGAGGTTTGCCCCCTACAATGAGCAGTTCTTC.

This clonotype was seen more than once but under ten times. V usage is TRBV19 and J usage is TRBJ2-1, with 9 bases lining up with TRBD2. Losses at the gene ends were 7 bases for V and 5 bases for J; bases not matched to a gene: 15. The length of the CDR3 is 17 residues. Per the germline V gene, CDR1 is LNHDA and CDR2 is SQIVND (reference sequence). The CDR3 region is CASIGRASGTSNNEQFF. The CDR3, as DNA: TGTGCCAGTATCGGGCGGGCTAGCGGGACTTCCAACAATGAGCAGTTCTTC. Together with reference TRBV19 and TRBJ2-1, the CDR3 gives the full variable domain: DGGITQSPKYLFRKEGQNVTLSCEQNLNHDAMYWYRQDPGQGLRLIYYSQIVNDFQKGDIAEGYSVSREKKESFPLTVTSAQKNPTAFYLCASIGRASGTSNNEQFFGPGTRLTVL.